One sample yielded the 14 T cell receptor beta chains listed below, sequenced in a study of blood T cell repertoires in COVID-19. TCRdb's copy holds only in-frame clones and misses some; the assay was immunoSEQ multiplex PCR. The data show approximately 85,000 clones, 75% to 90% seen once. The material sequenced was peripheral blood. The receptor set was obtained from a human donor in a cohort sampled during active COVID-19.

This clone was picked up one time. V gene TRBV15 combines with J gene TRBJ2-3; 8 nucleotides match TRBD1. CDR1 LNHNV and CDR2 YYDKDF come from the germline V gene (reference sequence). The CDR3 is 19 amino acids. Trimming removed 5 bases from V and 0 bases from J; junction bases left unmatched: 16. Here the CDR3 reads CATSLTTGQAKGSTDTQYF. CDR3 coding DNA: TGTGCCACCAGCTTAACGACGGGACAGGCCAAGGGAAGCACAGATACGCAGTATTTT.

The CDR3 DNA is TGTGCCACCAGTGATTTGAAGTCCGGGGGCTATGGCTACACCTTC. It is translated as CATSDLKSGGYGYTF. The chain uses TRBV24-1 and TRBJ1-2, with a possible D match to TRBD1 (5 bases). Germline-derived CDR1 and CDR2 are KGHDR and SFDVKD. The CDR3 length is 15 residues. V gave up 0 bases and J gave up 4 bases, with 11 bases separating them.

The gene calls are TRBV10-3 and TRBJ1-3; D unresolved. Germline V gene lookup returns CDR1 ENHRY and CDR2 SYGVKD. Trimming shortened V by 7 bases and J by 0 bases, and 10 bases separated the two germline ends. This CDR3 region has 14 residues. The CDR3 nucleotides are TGTGCCATCACCTCACCGAGCTCTGGAAACACCATATATTTT. It encodes CAITSPSSGNTIYF.

The chain couples TRBV29-1 to TRBJ1-3; 7 bases fit TRBD1. J was trimmed by 2 bases and V by 1 base; bases with no gene match: 2. The CDR3 runs to 14 residues. Germline values: CDR1 SQVTM, CDR2 ANQGSEA. The CDR3 DNA reads as TGCAGCGTTGAAGGGGGGACAGCTGGAAACACCATATATTTT. Its protein is CSVEGGTAGNTIYF.

V is TRBV5-1 and J is TRBJ1-1, with 7 bases aligning to TRBD1. V lost 4 bases and J lost 4; bases outside the gene matches: 16. CDR3 length: 17 residues. Germline CDR1 SGHRS, CDR2 YFSETQ. In DNA form, the CDR3 reads TGCGCCAGCAGCCCGAGACAGGGTACCAACGTGGGCACTGAAGCTTTCTTT. Translating gives CASSPRQGTNVGTEAFF.

The V call is TRBV5-4, the J call TRBJ1-4; 7 bases map to TRBD1. Germline values: CDR1 SGHNT, CDR2 YYREEE (reference sequence). The junction had 3 bases not matched to a gene; V was cut back by 2 bases and J by 5 bases. CDR3 length: 14 residues. In nucleotides, the CDR3 is TGTGCCAGCAGCTTAAGAGGGGGCAATGAAAAACTGTTTTTT. This codes for CASSLRGGNEKLFF.

This sequence joins TRBV5-4 and TRBJ2-5; D perhaps matches TRBD2 (6 bases). In germline, CDR1 is SGHNT, CDR2 YYREEE (reference sequence). The germline V and J ends were trimmed by 4 bases and 3 bases, with 13 bases remaining between them. This CDR3 comprises 14 residues. Here the CDR3 reads CASSHGTPEETQYF. The CDR3 coding sequence is TGTGCCAGCAGCCATGGGACTCCCGAAGAGACCCAGTACTTC.

The V call is TRBV4-3, the J call TRBJ1-4; a possible D gene is TRBD1 (5 bases). Trimming took off 1 base at V and 10 bases at J, with 10 bases between the two ends. The CDR3 runs 13 residues. The germline V gene has CDR1 LGHNA and CDR2 YSLEER. In DNA form, the CDR3 reads TGCGCCAGCAGCCAAGGGGGCATGGGAAAACTGTTTTTT. Its protein is CASSQGGMGKLFF.

The chain joins TRBV28 to TRBJ1-1; D possibly corresponds to TRBD1 (6 bases). Trimming stripped 7 bases from V and 0 bases from J, with 9 bases between. Per the germline V gene, CDR1 is MDHEN and CDR2 is SYDVKM. This CDR3 region has 13 residues. The CDR3: CASTGALNTEAFF. The CDR3 DNA reads TGTGCCAGCACAGGGGCCCTGAACACTGAAGCTTTCTTT.

The chain couples TRBV2 to TRBJ2-7; TRBD2 aligns across 15 bases. With 6 bases clipped from V and 3 bases from J, the junction kept 3 bases outside the gene matches. CDR3 length: 15 residues. The germline CDR1 and CDR2 sequences are SNHLY and FYNNEI. CDR3 protein: CASSGTSGGIYEQYF. CDR3 coding DNA: TGTGCCAGCAGCGGGACTAGCGGGGGGATCTACGAGCAGTACTTC.

The chain combines TRBV5-6 with TRBJ1-2; tentative D call: TRBD1 (6 bases). This CDR3 region has 15 residues. Between the trimmed V and J ends, which lost 1 base and 5 bases, there was a span of 15 bases. Germline V gene data show CDR1 as SGHDT and CDR2 as YYEEEE. CDR3 DNA: TGTGCCAGCAGCTTGTTTTCTGGGGGCGGTTATGGCTACACCTTC. Protein: CASSLFSGGGYGYTF.

The genes are TRBV27 and TRBJ1-1; D is possibly TRBD1 (6 bases). The CDR3 contains 15 residues. V lost 2 bases, J lost 4 bases, and 14 bases lay in between. Germline V CDR1 and CDR2: MNHEY, SMNVEV (reference sequence). This chain's CDR3 is CASSLGLRGRTEAFF. CDR3 in DNA: TGTGCCAGCAGTTTAGGCCTCAGGGGCCGCACTGAAGCTTTCTTT.

This clone was seen once. This chain joins TRBV6-4 and TRBJ1-2; D call uncertain. Trimming stripped 9 bases from V and 7 bases from J, with 9 bases between. Germline V gene lookup returns CDR1 MRHNA and CDR2 SNTAGT. CDR3 size: 10 residues. CDR3 in amino acids: CARRLCGYTF. CDR3 DNA: TGTGCCAGGCGACTGTGTGGCTACACCTTC.

The genes are TRBV5-1 and TRBJ1-1; weak D call: TRBD1 (5 bases). CDR1 and CDR2 from the germline V gene are SGHRS and YFSETQ. This CDR3 contains 14 residues. V shed 0 bases and J shed 1 base, with 7 bases lying between them. The CDR3 spells CASSLGQPNTEAFF. The CDR3 DNA sequence: TGCGCCAGCAGCTTGGGACAGCCGAACACTGAAGCTTTCTTT.